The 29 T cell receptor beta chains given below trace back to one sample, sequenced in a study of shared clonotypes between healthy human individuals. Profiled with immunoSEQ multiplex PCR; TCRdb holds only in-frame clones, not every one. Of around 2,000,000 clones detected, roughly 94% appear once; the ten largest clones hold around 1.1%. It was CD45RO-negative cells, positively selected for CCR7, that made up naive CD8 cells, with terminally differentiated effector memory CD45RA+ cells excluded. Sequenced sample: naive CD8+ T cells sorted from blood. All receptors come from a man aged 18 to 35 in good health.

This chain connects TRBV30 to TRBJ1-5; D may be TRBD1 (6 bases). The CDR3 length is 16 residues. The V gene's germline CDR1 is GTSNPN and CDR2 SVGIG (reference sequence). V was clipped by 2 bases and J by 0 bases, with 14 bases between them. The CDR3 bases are TGTGCCTGGAGTTCAAAACAGGGATCTAGCAATCAGCCCCAGCATTTT. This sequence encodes CAWSSKQGSSNQPQHF.

This CDR3 is CASSSRGIGELFF. The CDR3 DNA is TGTGCCAGCAGCTCGAGGGGGATCGGGGAGCTGTTTTTT. The rearrangement joins TRBV7-2 to TRBJ2-2, with D perhaps matching TRBD1 (6 bases). The CDR3 is made up of 13 amino acids. Between the trimmed V and J ends, which lost 4 bases and 7 bases, there was a span of 10 bases. Germline V lookup: CDR1 SGHTA, CDR2 FQGNSA.

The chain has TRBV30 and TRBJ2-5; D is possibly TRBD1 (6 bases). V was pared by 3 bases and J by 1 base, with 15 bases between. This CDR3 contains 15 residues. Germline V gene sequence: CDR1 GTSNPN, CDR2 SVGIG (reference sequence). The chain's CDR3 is CAWSNWDNTQETQYF. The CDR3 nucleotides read TGTGCCTGGAGCAATTGGGACAATACCCAAGAGACCCAGTACTTC.

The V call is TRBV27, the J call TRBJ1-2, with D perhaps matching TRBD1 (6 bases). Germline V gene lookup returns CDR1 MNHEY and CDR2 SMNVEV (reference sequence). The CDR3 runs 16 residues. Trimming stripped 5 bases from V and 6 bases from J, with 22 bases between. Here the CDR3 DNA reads TGTGCCAGCAGTCCGGTGACAGGCAGTAGTTATGATGGCTACACCTTC. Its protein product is CASSPVTGSSYDGYTF.

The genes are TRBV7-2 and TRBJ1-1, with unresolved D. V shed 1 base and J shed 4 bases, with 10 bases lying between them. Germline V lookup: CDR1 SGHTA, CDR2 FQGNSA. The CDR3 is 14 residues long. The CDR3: CASSLVRRGTEAFF. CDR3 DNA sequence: TGTGCCAGCAGCTTAGTCAGGAGAGGCACTGAAGCTTTCTTT. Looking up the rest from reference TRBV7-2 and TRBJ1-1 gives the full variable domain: GAGVSQSPSNKVTEKGKDVELRCDPISGHTALYWYRQSLGQGLEFLIYFQGNSAPDKSGLPSDRFSAERTGGSVSTLTIQRTQQEDSAVYLCASSLVRRGTEAFFGQGTRLTVV.

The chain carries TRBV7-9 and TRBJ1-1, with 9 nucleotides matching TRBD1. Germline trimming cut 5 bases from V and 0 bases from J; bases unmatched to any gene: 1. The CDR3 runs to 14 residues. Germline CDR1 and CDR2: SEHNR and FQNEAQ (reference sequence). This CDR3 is CASSRTGVNTEAFF. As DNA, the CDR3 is TGTGCCAGCAGCCGGACAGGGGTGAACACTGAAGCTTTCTTT.

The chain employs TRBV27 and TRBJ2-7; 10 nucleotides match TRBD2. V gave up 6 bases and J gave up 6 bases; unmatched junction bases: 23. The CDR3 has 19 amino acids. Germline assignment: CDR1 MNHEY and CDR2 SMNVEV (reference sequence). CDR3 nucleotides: TGTGCCAGCAGCCAAACCCCCGTTGGGAGCGGGAGGGCCCTAGGCGAGCAGTACTTC. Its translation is CASSQTPVGSGRALGEQYF.

CDR3 bases: TGTGCCAGCAGCTTGGTGGAGGGGAATTCACCCCTCCACTTT. It yields the protein CASSLVEGNSPLHF. V is TRBV7-9 and J is TRBJ1-6; the D gene is possibly TRBD1 (5 bases). The CDR3 has 14 residues. V was clipped by 3 bases and J by 7 bases, with 10 bases between them. The germline V gene has CDR1 SEHNR and CDR2 FQNEAQ (reference sequence).

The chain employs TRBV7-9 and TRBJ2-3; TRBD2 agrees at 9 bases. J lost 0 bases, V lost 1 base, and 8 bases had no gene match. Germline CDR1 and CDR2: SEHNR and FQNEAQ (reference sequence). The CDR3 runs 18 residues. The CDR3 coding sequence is TGTGCCAGCAGCTTAGGAGCGGGGGGCCCCCGAAGCACAGATACGCAGTATTTT. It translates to CASSLGAGGPRSTDTQYF.

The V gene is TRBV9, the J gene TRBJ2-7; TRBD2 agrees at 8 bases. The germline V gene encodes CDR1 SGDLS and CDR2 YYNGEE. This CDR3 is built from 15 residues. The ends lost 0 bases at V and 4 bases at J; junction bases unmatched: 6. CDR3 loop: CASSVGSGGVYEQYF. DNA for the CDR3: TGTGCCAGCAGCGTAGGTTCGGGAGGGGTGTACGAGCAGTACTTC.

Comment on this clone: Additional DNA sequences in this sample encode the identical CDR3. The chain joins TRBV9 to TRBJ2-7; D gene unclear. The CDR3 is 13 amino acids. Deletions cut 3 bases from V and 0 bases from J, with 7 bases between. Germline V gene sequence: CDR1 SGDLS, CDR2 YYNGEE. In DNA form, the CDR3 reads TGTGCCAGCAGCGGGTCCCCCTCCTACGAGCAGTACTTC. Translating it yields CASSGSPSYEQYF. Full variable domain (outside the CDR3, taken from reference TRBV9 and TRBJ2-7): DSGVTQTPKHLITATGQRVTLRCSPRSGDLSVYWYQQSLDQGLQFLIQYYNGEERAKGNILERFSAQQFPDLHSELNLSSLELGDSALYFCASSGSPSYEQYFGPGTRLTVT.

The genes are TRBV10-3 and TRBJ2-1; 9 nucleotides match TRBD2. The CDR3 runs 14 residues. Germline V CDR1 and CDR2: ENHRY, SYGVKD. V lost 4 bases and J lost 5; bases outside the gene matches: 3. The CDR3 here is CAISVAGENNEQFF. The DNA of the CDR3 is TGTGCCATCAGTGTAGCGGGAGAGAACAATGAGCAGTTCTTC.

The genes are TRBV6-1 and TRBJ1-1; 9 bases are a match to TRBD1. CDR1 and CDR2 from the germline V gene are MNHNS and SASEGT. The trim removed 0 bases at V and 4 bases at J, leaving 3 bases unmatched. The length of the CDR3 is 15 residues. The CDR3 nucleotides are TGTGCCAGCAGTGAAGCAGGGACAGGGCTCACTGAAGCTTTCTTT. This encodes CASSEAGTGLTEAFF.

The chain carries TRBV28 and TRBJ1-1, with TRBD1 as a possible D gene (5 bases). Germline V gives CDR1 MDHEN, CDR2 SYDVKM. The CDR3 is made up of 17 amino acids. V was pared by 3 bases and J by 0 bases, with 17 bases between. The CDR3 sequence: CASSFFGAQEMNTEAFF. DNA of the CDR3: TGTGCCAGCAGTTTTTTCGGGGCCCAAGAGATGAACACTGAAGCTTTCTTT.

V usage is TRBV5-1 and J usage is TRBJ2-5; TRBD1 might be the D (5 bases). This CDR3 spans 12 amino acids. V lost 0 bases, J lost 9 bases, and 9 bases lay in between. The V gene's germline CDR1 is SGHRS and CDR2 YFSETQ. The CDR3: CASSLGEGAQYF. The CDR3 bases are TGCGCCAGCAGCTTGGGGGAAGGGGCCCAGTACTTC.

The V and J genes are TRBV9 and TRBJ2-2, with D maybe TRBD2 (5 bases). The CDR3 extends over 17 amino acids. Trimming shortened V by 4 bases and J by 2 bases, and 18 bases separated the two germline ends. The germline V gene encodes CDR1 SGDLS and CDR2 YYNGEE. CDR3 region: CASSSPLLGGNTGELFF. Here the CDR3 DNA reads TGTGCCAGCAGCTCACCTTTACTTGGAGGTAACACCGGGGAGCTGTTTTTT.

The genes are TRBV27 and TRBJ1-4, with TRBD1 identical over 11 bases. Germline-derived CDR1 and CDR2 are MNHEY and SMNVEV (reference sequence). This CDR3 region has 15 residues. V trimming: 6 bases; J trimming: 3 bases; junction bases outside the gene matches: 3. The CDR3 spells CASRRDRGANEKLFF. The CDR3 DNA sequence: TGTGCCAGCAGACGGGACAGGGGGGCTAATGAAAAACTGTTTTTT.

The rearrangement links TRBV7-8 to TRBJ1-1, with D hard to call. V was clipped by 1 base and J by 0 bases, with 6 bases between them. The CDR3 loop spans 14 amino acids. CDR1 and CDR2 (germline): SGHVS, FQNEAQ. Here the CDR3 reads CASSLEQMNTEAFF. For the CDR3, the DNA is TGTGCCAGCAGCTTAGAACAGATGAACACTGAAGCTTTCTTT.

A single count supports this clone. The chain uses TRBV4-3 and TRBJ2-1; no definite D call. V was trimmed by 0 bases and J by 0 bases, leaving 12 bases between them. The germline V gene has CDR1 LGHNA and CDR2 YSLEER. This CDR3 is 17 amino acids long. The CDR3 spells CASSQDGPEGSYNEQFF. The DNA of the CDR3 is TGCGCCAGCAGCCAAGATGGGCCTGAAGGCTCCTACAATGAGCAGTTCTTC.

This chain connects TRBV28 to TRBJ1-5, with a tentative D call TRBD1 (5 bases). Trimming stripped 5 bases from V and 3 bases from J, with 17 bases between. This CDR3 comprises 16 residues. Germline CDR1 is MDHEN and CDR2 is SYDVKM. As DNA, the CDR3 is TGTGCCAGCAGTCTTGACCCAGGGATGTACAATCAGCCCCAGCATTTT. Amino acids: CASSLDPGMYNQPQHF. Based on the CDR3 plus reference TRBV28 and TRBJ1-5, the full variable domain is DVKVTQSSRYLVKRTGEKVFLECVQDMDHENMFWYRQDPGLGLRLIYFSYDVKMKEKGDIPEGYSVSREKKERFSLILESASTNQTSMYLCASSLDPGMYNQPQHFGDGTRLSIL.

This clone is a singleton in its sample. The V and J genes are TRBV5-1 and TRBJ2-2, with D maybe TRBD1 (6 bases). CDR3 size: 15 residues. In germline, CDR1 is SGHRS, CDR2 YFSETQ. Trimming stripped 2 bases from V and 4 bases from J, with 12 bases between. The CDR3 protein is CASSLGGSSTGELFF. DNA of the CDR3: TGCGCCAGCAGCTTAGGGGGATCGAGCACCGGGGAGCTGTTTTTT.

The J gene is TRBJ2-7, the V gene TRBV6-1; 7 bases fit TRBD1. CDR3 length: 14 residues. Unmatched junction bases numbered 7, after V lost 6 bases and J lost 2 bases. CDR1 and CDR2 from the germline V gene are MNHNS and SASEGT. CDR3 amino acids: CASRPQGNPYEQYF. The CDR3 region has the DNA TGTGCCAGCAGACCACAGGGGAACCCCTACGAGCAGTACTTC.

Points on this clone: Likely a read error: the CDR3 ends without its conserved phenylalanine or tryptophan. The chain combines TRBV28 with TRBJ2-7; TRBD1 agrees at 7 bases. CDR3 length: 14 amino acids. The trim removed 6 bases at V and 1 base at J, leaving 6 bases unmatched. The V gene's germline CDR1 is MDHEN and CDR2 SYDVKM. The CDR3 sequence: CASSLTGKSYEQYL. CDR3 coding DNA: TGTGCCAGCAGCCTGACAGGGAAGTCCTACGAGCAGTACCTC.

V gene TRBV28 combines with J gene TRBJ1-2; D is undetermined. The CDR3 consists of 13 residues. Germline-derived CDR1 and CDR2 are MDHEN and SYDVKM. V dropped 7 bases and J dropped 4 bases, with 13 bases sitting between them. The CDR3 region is CASTPVWLYGYTF. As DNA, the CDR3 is TGTGCCAGCACCCCTGTGTGGCTCTATGGCTACACCTTC.

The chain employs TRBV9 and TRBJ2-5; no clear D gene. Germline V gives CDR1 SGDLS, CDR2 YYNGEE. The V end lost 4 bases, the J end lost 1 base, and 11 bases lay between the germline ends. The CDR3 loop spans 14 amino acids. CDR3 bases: TGTGCCAGCAGCTATGGGTCGGGCCAAGAGACCCAGTACTTC. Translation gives CASSYGSGQETQYF.

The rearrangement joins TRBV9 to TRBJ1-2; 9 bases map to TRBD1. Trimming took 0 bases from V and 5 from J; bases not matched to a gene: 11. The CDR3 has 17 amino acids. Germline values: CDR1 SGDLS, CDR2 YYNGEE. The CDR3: CASSVGDTGGVLYGYTF. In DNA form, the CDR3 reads TGTGCCAGCAGCGTAGGGGATACAGGGGGCGTATTATATGGCTACACCTTC.

The CDR3 protein is CASSQDRWGQGSEQYF. The DNA of the CDR3 is TGCGCCAGCAGCCAAGATCGGTGGGGACAGGGCTCCGAGCAGTACTTC. The gene calls are TRBV4-3 and TRBJ2-7; 9 positions match TRBD1. Germline assignment: CDR1 LGHNA and CDR2 YSLEER. J gave up 6 bases and V 0 bases, and 9 bases lay outside the gene matches. This CDR3 spans 16 amino acids.

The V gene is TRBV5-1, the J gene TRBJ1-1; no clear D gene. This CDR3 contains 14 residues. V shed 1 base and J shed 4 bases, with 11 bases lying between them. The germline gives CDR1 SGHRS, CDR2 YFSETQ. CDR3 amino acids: CASSLWDPGTEAFF. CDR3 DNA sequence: TGCGCCAGCAGCTTGTGGGATCCCGGCACTGAAGCTTTCTTT.

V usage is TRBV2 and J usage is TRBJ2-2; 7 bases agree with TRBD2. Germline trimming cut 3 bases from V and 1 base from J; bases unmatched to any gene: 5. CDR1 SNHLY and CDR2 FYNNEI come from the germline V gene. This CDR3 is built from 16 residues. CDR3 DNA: TGTGCCAGCAGTGATAGGGACTACAAGAACACCGGGGAGCTGTTTTTT. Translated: CASSDRDYKNTGELFF. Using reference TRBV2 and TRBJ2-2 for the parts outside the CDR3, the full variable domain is EPEVTQTPSHQVTQMGQEVILRCVPISNHLYFYWYRQILGQKVEFLVSFYNNEISEKSEIFDDQFSVERPDGSNFTLKIRSTKLEDSAMYFCASSDRDYKNTGELFFGEGSRLTVL.